This TCR beta chain was captured by sequencing in a study of cytomegalovirus exposure and HLA in healthy donors. Germline CDR1 and CDR2: LNHDA and SQIVND (reference sequence). After removal of 7 bases from V and 5 bases from J, the junction contained 16 bases not matched to a gene. The CDR3 spans 16 residues. General study findings and limits: Three chains linked to CMV were shown in vitro to be specific for CMV antigens. Some V segments, TRBV6-2 and TRBV6-3 among them, were indistinguishable and were therefore excluded. TCR beta sequences reportedly predicted most subjects' HLA-A and HLA-B alleles accurately. Sequence variants that were highly shared formed a cluster that was likely a sequencing artifact.

The PCR used 60 Vbeta and 13 Jbeta primers. Clones were sequenced by immunoSEQ multiplex PCR, and TCRdb holds only the in-frame ones, with some missing. The sample carries about 110,000 clones, over 15% recorded once. Remarks on this clone: Its cognate antigen is unknown.

This chain joins TRBV19 and TRBJ1-1; 7 bases match TRBD1. This receptor was taken from a woman aged 18-35 years in good health and CMV-seronegative. Sequencing was performed on PBMCs. This CDR3 is CASTETGTEGTTEAFF. The CDR3 nucleotides read TGTGCCAGTACCGAGACAGGGACGGAAGGAACGACTGAAGCTTTCTTT.